This TCR beta chain was captured by sequencing in a study of shared clonotypes between healthy human individuals. Across the whole study: The study used three CD4 naive, three CD4 memory, two CD8 naive and one CD8 memory plate per donor.

The donors, healthy adults who were HIV-negative, had experienced no recent acute infections or vaccinations. Broader study findings: There were few donors, and this limited the genetic and exposure-history diversity represented.

Methods used by the authors: Quality scores were absent from the junction-only immunoSEQ sequences, so filtering differed. TCRdb's table, derived via immunoSEQ multiplex PCR, lists solely in-frame clones and lacks some. Clone size and V and J calls were adopted from that table, with D and trimming inferred from the DNA. The repertoire includes fewer than 2.5 million clones, 93% of them detected once, and 0.36% sits in the top ten. On this clone: Its antigen is unknown.

The sequencing sample was made of naive CD4+ T cells from PBMCs. Subset given: CD45RA+ positively selected. This clonotype originated in a man aged 18 to 29 in good health. Some clones in this sample may be carry-over from other donors' samples.

The CDR3 nucleotides are TGTGCCAGCAGCGCGTTCGGGGGGCTGACTGAAGCTTTCTTT. Its translation: CASSAFGGLTEAFF. The chain couples TRBV11-2 to TRBJ1-1; maybe TRBD1 (6 bases). This CDR3 comprises 14 residues. Germline-derived CDR1 and CDR2 are SGHAT and FQNNGV. V was cut by 5 bases and J by 5 bases, with 15 bases left in between.